This TCR beta chain was sequenced in a study of blood T cell repertoires in COVID-19. Overall study: Italy, Spain and the United States were the sources of the convalescent and acute COVID-19 samples. T cells, B-cell-depleted T cells, or PBMCs supplied cDNA or gDNA.

Under the authors' procedure: Estimates of nucleated cell counts were drawn from the amplification of reference gene primers. Sequencing used immunoSEQ multiplex PCR; TCRdb keeps in-frame clones, though not all of them. V, J and clone size are taken as reported in that table, and D and trimming were inferred from the DNA itself. The repertoire holds approximately 100,000 clones, with 80% to 90% as singletons. The CDR3 covers 13 residues. Trimming took 10 bases from V and 7 from J; bases not matched to a gene: 9. The chain employs TRBV12-3 or TRBV12-4 and TRBJ2-2; 7 nucleotides match TRBD1. This TCR derives from a human donor in a cohort sampled during active COVID-19. The sequenced sample consisted of peripheral blood. CDR3 sequence (DNA): TGTGCCACTGGGACAGTCGCGGGCGGGGAGCTGTTTTTT. Translated, it gives CATGTVAGGELFF.